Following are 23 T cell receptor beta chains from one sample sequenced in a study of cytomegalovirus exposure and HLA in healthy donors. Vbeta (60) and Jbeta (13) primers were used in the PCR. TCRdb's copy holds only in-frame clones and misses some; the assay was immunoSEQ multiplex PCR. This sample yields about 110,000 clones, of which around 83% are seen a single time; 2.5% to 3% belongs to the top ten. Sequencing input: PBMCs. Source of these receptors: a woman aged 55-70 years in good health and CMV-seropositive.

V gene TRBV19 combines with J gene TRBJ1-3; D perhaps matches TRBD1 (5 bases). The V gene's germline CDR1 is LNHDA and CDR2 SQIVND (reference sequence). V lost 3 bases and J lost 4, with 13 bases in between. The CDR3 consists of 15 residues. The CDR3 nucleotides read TGTGCCAGTAGTATTCGCAGGGCGTCCGGAAACACCATATATTTT. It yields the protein CASSIRRASGNTIYF.

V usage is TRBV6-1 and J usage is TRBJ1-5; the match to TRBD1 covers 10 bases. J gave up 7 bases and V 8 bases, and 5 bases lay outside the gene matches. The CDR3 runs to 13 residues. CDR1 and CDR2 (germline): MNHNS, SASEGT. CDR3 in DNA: TGTGCCAGCCGGGACAGGGGTGGACAGCCCCAGCATTTT. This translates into CASRDRGGQPQHF.

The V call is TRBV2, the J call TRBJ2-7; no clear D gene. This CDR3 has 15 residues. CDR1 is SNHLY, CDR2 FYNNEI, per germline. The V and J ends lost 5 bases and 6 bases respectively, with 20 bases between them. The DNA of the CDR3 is TGTGCCAGCAGTCTCTCCCAGGAATACAACAGCGAGCAGTACTTC. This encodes CASSLSQEYNSEQYF. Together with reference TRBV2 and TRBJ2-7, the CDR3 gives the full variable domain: EPEVTQTPSHQVTQMGQEVILRCVPISNHLYFYWYRQILGQKVEFLVSFYNNEISEKSEIFDDQFSVERPDGSNFTLKIRSTKLEDSAMYFCASSLSQEYNSEQYFGPGTRLTVT.

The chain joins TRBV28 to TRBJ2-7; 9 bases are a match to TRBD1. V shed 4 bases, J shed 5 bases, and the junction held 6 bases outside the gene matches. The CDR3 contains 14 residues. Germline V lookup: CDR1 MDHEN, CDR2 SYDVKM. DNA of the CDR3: TGTGCCAGCAGTTACCCGACAGGGGGGCACGAGCAGTACTTC. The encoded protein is CASSYPTGGHEQYF.

The CDR3 spells CASSPTSETYNEQFF. In DNA form, the CDR3 reads TGTGCCAGCAGCCCGACTAGCGAGACCTACAATGAGCAGTTCTTC. This rearrangement joins TRBV7-3 to TRBJ2-1, with 8 bases aligning to TRBD2. In germline, CDR1 is SGHTA, CDR2 FQGTGA. This CDR3 spans 15 amino acids. J lost 2 bases, V lost 5 bases, and 5 bases had no gene match. Combining the CDR3 with reference TRBV7-3 and TRBJ2-1 gives the whole variable domain GAGVSQTPSNKVTEKGKYVELRCDPISGHTALYWYRQSLGQGPEFLIYFQGTGAADDSGLPNDRFFAVRPEGSVSTLKIQRTERGDSAVYLCASSPTSETYNEQFFGPGTRLTVL.

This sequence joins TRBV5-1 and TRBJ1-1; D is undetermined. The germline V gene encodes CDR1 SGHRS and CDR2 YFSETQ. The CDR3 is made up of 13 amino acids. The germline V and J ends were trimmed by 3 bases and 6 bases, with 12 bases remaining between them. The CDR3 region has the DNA TGCGCCAGCAGCTGGATAGACCGGGCTGAAGCTTTCTTT. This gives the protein CASSWIDRAEAFF.

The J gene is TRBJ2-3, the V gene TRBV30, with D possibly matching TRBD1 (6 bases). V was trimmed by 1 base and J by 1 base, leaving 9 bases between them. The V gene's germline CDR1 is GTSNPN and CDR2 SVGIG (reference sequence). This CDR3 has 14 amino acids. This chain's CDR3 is CAWSEGDGTDTQYF. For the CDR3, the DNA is TGTGCCTGGAGTGAGGGGGACGGCACAGATACGCAGTATTTT.

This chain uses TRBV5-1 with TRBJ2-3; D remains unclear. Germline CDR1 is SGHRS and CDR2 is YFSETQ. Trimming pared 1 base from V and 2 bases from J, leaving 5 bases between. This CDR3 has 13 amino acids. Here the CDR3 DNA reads TGCGCCAGCAGCTTGCCGGTCACAGATACGCAGTATTTT. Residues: CASSLPVTDTQYF. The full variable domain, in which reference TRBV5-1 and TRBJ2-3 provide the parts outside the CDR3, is KAGVTQTPRYLIKTRGQQVTLSCSPISGHRSVSWYQQTPGQGLQFLFEYFSETQRNKGNFPGRFSGRQFSNSRSEMNVSTLELGDSALYLCASSLPVTDTQYFGPGTRLTVL.

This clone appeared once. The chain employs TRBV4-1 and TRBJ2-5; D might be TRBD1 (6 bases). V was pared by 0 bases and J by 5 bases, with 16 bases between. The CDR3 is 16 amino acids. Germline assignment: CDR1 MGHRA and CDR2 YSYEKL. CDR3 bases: TGCGCCAGCAGCCAAGATGATCAGGGGTGGGGGGAGACCCAGTACTTC. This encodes CASSQDDQGWGETQYF.

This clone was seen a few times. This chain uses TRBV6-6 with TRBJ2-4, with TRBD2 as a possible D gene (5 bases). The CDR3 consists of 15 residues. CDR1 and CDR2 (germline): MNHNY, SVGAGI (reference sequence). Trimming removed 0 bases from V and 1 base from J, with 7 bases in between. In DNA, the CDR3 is TGTGCCAGCAGTTACTCCGGGGATGCCAAAAACATTCAGTACTTC. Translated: CASSYSGDAKNIQYF.

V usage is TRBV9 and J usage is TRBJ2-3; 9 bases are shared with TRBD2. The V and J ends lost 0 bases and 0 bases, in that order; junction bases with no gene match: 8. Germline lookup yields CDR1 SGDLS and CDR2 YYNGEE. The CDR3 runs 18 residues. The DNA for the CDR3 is TGTGCCAGCAGCGTAGGCGCTAGCGGGACCTCTAGCACAGATACGCAGTATTTT. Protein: CASSVGASGTSSTDTQYF.

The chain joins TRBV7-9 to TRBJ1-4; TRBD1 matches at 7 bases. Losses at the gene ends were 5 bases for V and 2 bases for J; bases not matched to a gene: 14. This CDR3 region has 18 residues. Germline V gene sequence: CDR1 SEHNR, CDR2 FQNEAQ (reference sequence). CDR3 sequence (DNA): TGTGCCAGCAGCCACCTTAGGGGGCGCGGGAAGACTAATGAAAAACTGTTTTTT. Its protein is CASSHLRGRGKTNEKLFF.

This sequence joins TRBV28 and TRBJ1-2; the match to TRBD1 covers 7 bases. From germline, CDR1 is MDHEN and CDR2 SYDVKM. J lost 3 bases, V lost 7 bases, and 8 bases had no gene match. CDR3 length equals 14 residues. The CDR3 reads CASKGAGEHYGYTF. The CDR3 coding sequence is TGTGCCAGCAAGGGGGCCGGGGAGCACTATGGCTACACCTTC.

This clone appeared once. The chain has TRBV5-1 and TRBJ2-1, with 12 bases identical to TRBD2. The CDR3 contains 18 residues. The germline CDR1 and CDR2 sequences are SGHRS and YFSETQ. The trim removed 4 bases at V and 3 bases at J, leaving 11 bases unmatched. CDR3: CASSPAGASGRVYNEQFF. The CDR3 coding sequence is TGCGCCAGCAGCCCGGCGGGGGCTAGCGGGAGGGTCTACAATGAGCAGTTCTTC.

The CDR3 reads CASSRQGYNQPQHF. The CDR3 DNA is TGTGCCAGCAGCAGGCAGGGGTACAATCAGCCCCAGCATTTT. V and J are TRBV9 and TRBJ1-5; maybe TRBD1 (6 bases). Germline V lookup: CDR1 SGDLS, CDR2 YYNGEE. The CDR3 is 14 residues long. V was cut by 4 bases and J by 3 bases, with 11 bases left in between.

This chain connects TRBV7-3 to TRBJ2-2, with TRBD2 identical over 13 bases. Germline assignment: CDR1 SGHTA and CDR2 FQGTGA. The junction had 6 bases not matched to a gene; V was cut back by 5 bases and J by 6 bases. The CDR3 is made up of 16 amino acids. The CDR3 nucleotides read TGTGCCAGCAGCCGGGGGACTAGCGGGGCCCCCGGGGAGCTGTTTTTT. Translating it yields CASSRGTSGAPGELFF.

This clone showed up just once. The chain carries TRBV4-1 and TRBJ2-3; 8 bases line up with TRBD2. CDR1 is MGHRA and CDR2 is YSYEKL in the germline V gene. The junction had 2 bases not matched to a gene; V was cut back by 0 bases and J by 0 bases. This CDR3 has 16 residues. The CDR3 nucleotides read TGCGCCAGCAGCCAAGATGCTAGCGGGAGCACAGATACGCAGTATTTT. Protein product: CASSQDASGSTDTQYF.

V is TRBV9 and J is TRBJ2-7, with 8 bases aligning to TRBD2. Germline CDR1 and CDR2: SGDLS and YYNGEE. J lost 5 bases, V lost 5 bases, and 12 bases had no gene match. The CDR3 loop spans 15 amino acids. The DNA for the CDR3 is TGTGCCAGCAGTATCGGGACGGGAGGGCCCCACGAGCAGTACTTC. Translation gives CASSIGTGGPHEQYF.

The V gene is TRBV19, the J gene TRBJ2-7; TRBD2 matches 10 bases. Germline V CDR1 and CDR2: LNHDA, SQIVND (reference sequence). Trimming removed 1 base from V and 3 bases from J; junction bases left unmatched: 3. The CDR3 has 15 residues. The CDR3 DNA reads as TGTGCCAGTAGTATAGGCACTAGCGGGGTCTACGAGCAGTACTTC. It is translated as CASSIGTSGVYEQYF.

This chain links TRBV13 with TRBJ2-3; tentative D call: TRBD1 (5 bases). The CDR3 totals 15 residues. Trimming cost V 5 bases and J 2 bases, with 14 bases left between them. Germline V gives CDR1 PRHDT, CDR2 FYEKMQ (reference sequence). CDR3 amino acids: CASSEIAGFTDTQYF. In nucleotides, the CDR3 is TGTGCCAGCAGCGAAATTGCAGGGTTCACAGATACGCAGTATTTT.

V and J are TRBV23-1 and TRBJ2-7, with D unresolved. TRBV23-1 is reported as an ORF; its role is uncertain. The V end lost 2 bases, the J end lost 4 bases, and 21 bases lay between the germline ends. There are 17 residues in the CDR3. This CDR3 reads CASSQLINTHIPYEQYF. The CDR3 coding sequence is TGCGCCAGCAGTCAACTTATAAACACCCATATCCCGTACGAGCAGTACTTC.

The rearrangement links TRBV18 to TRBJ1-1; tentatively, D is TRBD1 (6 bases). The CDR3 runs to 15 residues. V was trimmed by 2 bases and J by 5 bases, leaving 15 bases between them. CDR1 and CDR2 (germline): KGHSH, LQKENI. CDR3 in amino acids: CASSPNPIRGTEAFF. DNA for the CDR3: TGTGCCAGCTCACCAAACCCGATCAGGGGAACTGAAGCTTTCTTT.

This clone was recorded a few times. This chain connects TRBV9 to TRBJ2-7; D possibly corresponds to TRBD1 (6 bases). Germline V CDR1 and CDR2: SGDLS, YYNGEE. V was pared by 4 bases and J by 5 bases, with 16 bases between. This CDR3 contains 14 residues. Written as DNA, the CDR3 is TGTGCCAGCAGCCCGTTACAGGGTAGGGACGAGCAGTACTTC. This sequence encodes CASSPLQGRDEQYF.